The TCR beta chain described here comes from a study of CD8 T cells in ankylosing spondylitis. Of note for this clonotype: Its antigen is unidentified.

Study-wide results and caveats: Clones tied to disease were said to be significantly enriched in matched ankylosing spondylitis synovial fluid.

The CDR3 covers 15 residues. After removal of 5 bases from V and 7 bases from J, the junction contained 2 bases not matched to a gene. TCRdb re-analysed the 5' RACE reads in MiXCR, keeping a single row per CDR3 protein. The data contain 100,000 to 150,000 distinct CDR3 sequences, around 9.7% of them singletons. This sequence joins TRBV12-3 or TRBV12-4 and TRBJ2-1; 16 nucleotides match TRBD2. This TCR was sampled from a male donor with ankylosing spondylitis or in good health (not recorded which). Sequenced input: blood, either unsorted or a sorted T cell fraction (not recorded which). The CDR3: CASSGTSGRANEQFF. The CDR3 DNA follows: TGTGCCAGCAGTGGGACTAGCGGGAGGGCGAATGAGCAGTTCTTC.